Sequencing of this TCR beta chain was carried out in a study of T cell changes during pregnancy in multiple sclerosis. This clone has more than one count but fewer than ten. Germline V gene sequence: CDR1 KGHSH, CDR2 LQKENI. This CDR3 is 16 amino acids long. The germline V and J ends were trimmed by 6 bases and 0 bases, with 15 bases remaining between them. Sequencing used immunoSEQ multiplex PCR; TCRdb keeps in-frame clones, though not all of them. This sample has tens of thousands of clones, with more than 85% found just once. The receptor was isolated from a female donor with multiple sclerosis, enrolled in a pregnancy study. This chain uses TRBV18 with TRBJ1-3; TRBD1 might be the D (5 bases). Sequencing used peripheral blood, obtained in the first trimester of pregnancy. The DNA for the CDR3 is TGTGCCAGCTCGTCCCAGGGATCGATCTCTGGAAACACCATATATTTT. It encodes CASSSQGSISGNTIYF.